A selection of T cell receptor beta chains follows, all from one sample in a study of T-cell reconstitution after alpha-beta-depleted transplantation in children. TCRdb processed the PCR reads anew with MiXCR; each CDR3 protein has one entry. This sample has approximately 15,000 distinct CDR3 sequences, with 12% found just once. The specimen was PBMCs, mostly from graft donor cells, collected 180 days after TCRalphabeta/CD19-depleted stem cell transplant. These receptors originate from a boy in the first two years of life who had a stem cell transplant for Wiskott-Aldrich syndrome, so the T cells may come from the graft donor. Each CDR3 is given with its conserved first and last residue. The D gene is left open where the match is weak. Size tells how often a clone was seen (once, few, many) or the class of an expanded clone, and some rows leave it out.

-,TRBJ2-5,TRBD2,TRBV19,TGTGCCAGTAGTTATTCGGCGGGAGTGATCGAGACCCAGTACTTC,CASSYSAGVIETQYF
many,TRBJ2-3,-,TRBV12-3/TRBV12-4,TGTGCCAGCGAGCGGAGGGGCGCAGATACGCAGTATTTT,CASERRGADTQYF
-,TRBJ1-2,-,TRBV21-1,TGTGCCGGACGGGGCTACACCTTC,CAGRGYTF
few,TRBJ2-7,-,TRBV20-1,TGCAGTGCTAGGGACAACCGGGGCTCCTACGAGCAGTACTTC,CSARDNRGSYEQYF
few,TRBJ2-7,-,TRBV6-1,TGTGCCAGCAGTGTGGCAGGGCAACACTACGAGCAGTACTTC,CASSVAGQHYEQYF
many,TRBJ2-7,-,TRBV20-1,TGCAGTGCAGGGCAGCCTTACGAGCAGTACTTC,CSAGQPYEQYF
many,TRBJ1-3,-,TRBV6-5,TGTGCCAGCAGTTACTCACTCAGTGGAAACACCATATATTTT,CASSYSLSGNTIYF
-,TRBJ2-3,-,TRBV3-1,TGTGCCAGCAGCCAGGGTTCTGATGCCACAGATACGCAGTATTTT,CASSQGSDATDTQYF
-,TRBJ1-4,-,TRBV4-1,TGCGCCAGCAGCCAAGACGGAGGGGTTCACGAAAAACTGTTTTTT,CASSQDGGVHEKLFF
-,TRBJ2-5,TRBD2,TRBV20-1,TGCAGTGCCAGCCTAGCGGGAGAGGAGACCCAGTACTTC,CSASLAGEETQYF